One and the same sample provided the 27 T cell receptor beta chains below, sequenced in a study of OX40 agonist ivuxolimab in advanced cancers. The data were produced by immunoSEQ multiplex PCR, yet TCRdb's version contains in-frame clones alone and is incomplete. The sample has fewer than 25,000 clones, 83% seen once; the top ten hold about 8.3%. The specimen was CD4+ or CD8+ T cells sorted from blood, collected in a trial of the OX40 agonist ivuxolimab. These receptors all come from an adult with an advanced solid tumor such as melanoma, head and neck, liver or kidney cancer.

This clone was seen only once. V is TRBV19 and J is TRBJ2-3; no firm D call. Looked up from germline, CDR1 is LNHDA and CDR2 is SQIVND (reference sequence). V lost 2 bases to trimming and J lost 6 bases, with 9 bases between them. This CDR3 is 13 amino acids long. The CDR3 region is CASSIIVGDTQYF. The CDR3 DNA reads as TGTGCCAGTAGTATAATAGTGGGGGATACGCAGTATTTT.

The V call is TRBV13, the J call TRBJ2-3; 8 bases agree with TRBD1. The germline V gene encodes CDR1 PRHDT and CDR2 FYEKMQ (reference sequence). CDR3 length: 14 amino acids. The J segment lost 5 bases and the V segment lost 4 bases, leaving 5 bases of the junction unmatched. The CDR3, as DNA: TGTGCCAGCAGCTATACAGGGGGTGAAGATACGCAGTATTTT. Encoded protein: CASSYTGGEDTQYF.

The chain combines TRBV27 with TRBJ1-1; weak D call: TRBD1 (6 bases). CDR3 length equals 11 residues. Germline V gene sequence: CDR1 MNHEY, CDR2 SMNVEV (reference sequence). V lost 5 bases, J lost 10 bases, and 11 bases lay in between. Written as DNA, the CDR3 is TGTGCCAGCAGTGACACAGGGCGAGCTTTCTTT. Translated, it gives CASSDTGRAFF.

This chain joins TRBV4-3 and TRBJ2-2; 12 bases map to TRBD1. Germline-derived CDR1 and CDR2 are LGHNA and YSLEER. The V gene end was trimmed by 0 bases and the J gene end by 4 bases; junction bases not matched to a gene: 9. The CDR3 totals 19 residues. The CDR3 loop is CASSQEGTGGSGFTGELFF. In DNA, the CDR3 is TGCGCCAGCAGCCAAGAGGGGACAGGGGGCTCTGGATTCACCGGGGAGCTGTTTTTT.

The chain couples TRBV6-5 to TRBJ1-5; D perhaps matches TRBD1 (5 bases). The CDR3 is made up of 15 amino acids. Germline-derived CDR1 and CDR2 are MNHEY and SVGAGI. Between the trimmed V and J ends, which lost 6 bases and 0 bases, there was a span of 12 bases. The CDR3: CASRSTVYSNQPQHF. For the CDR3, the DNA is TGTGCCAGCAGGTCGACAGTTTATAGCAATCAGCCCCAGCATTTT.

This clone has a single count. The chain joins TRBV7-9 to TRBJ2-6; 12 nucleotides match TRBD1. The junction had 2 bases not matched to a gene; V was cut back by 6 bases and J by 2 bases. Germline-derived CDR1 and CDR2 are SEHNR and FQNEAQ (reference sequence). The CDR3 has 16 residues. CDR3: CASRGQGATGANVLTF. Written as DNA, the CDR3 is TGTGCCAGCAGGGGACAGGGGGCGACTGGGGCCAACGTCCTGACTTTC.

The chain carries TRBV4-3 and TRBJ1-6, with 7 positions matching TRBD1. CDR3 length: 15 residues. V dropped 1 base and J dropped 9; count of bases not matched to a gene: 6. Germline CDR1 LGHNA, CDR2 YSLEER. Here the CDR3 DNA reads TGCGCCAGCAGCCAAGTCGGGGCAGGGGGTTCACCCCTCCACTTT. It encodes CASSQVGAGGSPLHF.

This clone showed up just once. The same CDR3 also results from other DNA sequences found in this sample. The chain joins TRBV9 to TRBJ2-2; no clear D gene. The ends were cut back, 0 bases at V and 6 bases at J, with 3 bases in the middle. Germline V CDR1 and CDR2: SGDLS, YYNGEE. This CDR3 region has 12 residues. CDR3 sequence reads: CASSVGPGELFF. The DNA for the CDR3 is TGTGCCAGCAGCGTAGGCCCCGGGGAGCTGTTTTTT.

The CDR3 DNA reads as TGTGCCAGCAGCTTAGGTTTTGTTGGTGAGGGGGGGGAGTCCTACAATGAGCAGTTCTTC. This encodes CASSLGFVGEGGESYNEQFF. The V and J genes are TRBV11-3 and TRBJ2-1; weak D call: TRBD2 (7 bases). Germline CDR1 and CDR2: SGHNT and YENEEA. The length of the CDR3 is 20 residues. The V gene lost 1 base and the J gene lost 1 base, with 23 bases spanning the gap.

The rearrangement links TRBV7-9 to TRBJ1-2; 7 bases are shared with TRBD1. CDR1 SEHNR and CDR2 FQNEAQ come from the germline V gene (reference sequence). The CDR3 sequence is 16 residues long. The trim removed 1 base at V and 1 base at J, leaving 6 bases unmatched. CDR3 DNA: TGTGCCAGCAGCTTAGACAGGGGTTTCTTTAACTATGGCTACACCTTC. Translation gives CASSLDRGFFNYGYTF.

The DNA for the CDR3 is TGTGCCAGCAGTTACTATCGACAGGGGAGCTACAATGAGCAGTTCTTC. This sequence encodes CASSYYRQGSYNEQFF. This chain connects TRBV6-5 to TRBJ2-1, with TRBD1 matching 8 bases. The J segment lost 3 bases and the V segment lost 1 base, leaving 5 bases of the junction unmatched. CDR1 and CDR2 from the germline V gene are MNHEY and SVGAGI. This CDR3 spans 16 amino acids.

The gene calls are TRBV6-6 and TRBJ1-5; D gene unclear. This CDR3 contains 15 residues. Germline V CDR1 and CDR2: MNHNY, SVGAGI (reference sequence). The V end lost 2 bases, the J end lost 4 bases, and 12 bases lay between the germline ends. CDR3 loop: CASSYVAEPNQPQHF. Written as DNA, the CDR3 is TGTGCCAGCAGTTACGTGGCAGAACCGAATCAGCCCCAGCATTTT.

The V call is TRBV13, the J call TRBJ2-3; 7 positions agree with TRBD2. CDR3 length: 15 residues. Germline values: CDR1 PRHDT, CDR2 FYEKMQ (reference sequence). The V and J ends lost 4 bases and 3 bases, in that order; junction bases with no gene match: 7. The CDR3 is CASSSSGERTDTQYF. Here the CDR3 DNA reads TGTGCCAGCAGCTCCAGCGGGGAAAGGACAGATACGCAGTATTTT. Full variable domain (outside the CDR3, taken from reference TRBV13 and TRBJ2-3): AAGVIQSPRHLIKEKRETATLKCYPIPRHDTVYWYQQGPGQDPQFLISFYEKMQSDKGSIPDRFSAQQFSDYHSELNMSSLELGDSALYFCASSSSGERTDTQYFGPGTRLTVL.

The chain links TRBV9 to TRBJ2-5; 16 bases line up with TRBD2. CDR1 SGDLS and CDR2 YYNGEE come from the germline V gene. The CDR3 sequence is 18 residues long. The V and J ends lost 3 bases and 6 bases, in that order; junction bases with no gene match: 11. CDR3 residues: CASSGGPGLAGGLKTQYF. CDR3 DNA sequence: TGTGCCAGCAGCGGAGGACCGGGACTAGCGGGGGGGCTTAAGACCCAGTACTTC.

This clone was seen a few times. The chain employs TRBV7-9 and TRBJ2-3; D may be TRBD1 or TRBD2 (5 bases each). The CDR3 runs 14 residues. CDR1 and CDR2 (germline): SEHNR, FQNEAQ (reference sequence). The V end was cut by 10 bases, the J end by 0 bases, with 14 bases between. CDR3 loop: CATRGSASTDTQYF. As DNA, the CDR3 is TGTGCCACCCGGGGCTCCGCTAGCACAGATACGCAGTATTTT.

The chain has TRBV29-1 and TRBJ2-1, with 11 bases lining up with TRBD2. This CDR3 is built from 14 residues. The V and J ends lost 4 bases and 6 bases, in that order; junction bases with no gene match: 5. Germline lookup yields CDR1 SQVTM and CDR2 ANQGSEA. The CDR3 sequence is CSVVGLAGANEQFF. CDR3 nucleotide sequence: TGCAGCGTTGTTGGACTAGCGGGTGCCAATGAGCAGTTCTTC.

The chain is built from TRBV7-2 and TRBJ2-3; perhaps TRBD1 as D (6 bases). The V and J ends lost 1 base and 2 bases respectively, with 10 bases between them. The germline gives CDR1 SGHTA, CDR2 FQGNSA. CDR3 length: 15 amino acids. The CDR3 DNA reads as TGTGCCAGCAGCTTAGAGAGGGACACCACAGATACGCAGTATTTT. Encoded protein: CASSLERDTTDTQYF.

V and J are TRBV7-6 and TRBJ1-2; D not certain. CDR3 length: 16 residues. CDR1 is SGHVS and CDR2 is FNYEAQ in the germline V gene. Deletions cut 5 bases from V and 4 bases from J, with 20 bases between. This CDR3 is CASSGCLERKTYGYTF. As DNA, the CDR3 is TGTGCCAGCAGCGGCTGCCTTGAACGAAAGACCTATGGCTACACCTTC. Filled out from reference TRBV7-6 and TRBJ1-2, the complete variable domain reads GAGVSQSPRYKVTKRGQDVALRCDPISGHVSLYWYRQALGQGPEFLTYFNYEAQQDKSGLPNDRFSAERPEGSISTLTIQRTEQRDSAMYRCASSGCLERKTYGYTFGSGTRLTVV.

The chain joins TRBV29-1 to TRBJ2-7; D might be TRBD1 (5 bases). Trimming cost V 0 bases and J 0 bases, with 12 bases left between them. The germline V gene has CDR1 SQVTM and CDR2 ANQGSEA. This CDR3 spans 15 amino acids. As DNA, the CDR3 is TGCAGCGTTGAAGACGAGACAGTCCCCTCCTACGAGCAGTACTTC. It is translated as CSVEDETVPSYEQYF.

The V gene is TRBV4-3, the J gene TRBJ2-7; tentatively, D is TRBD2 (6 bases). This CDR3 has 14 amino acids. V was clipped by 4 bases and J by 5 bases, with 15 bases between them. The germline CDR1 and CDR2 sequences are LGHNA and YSLEER. The CDR3 DNA reads TGCGCCAGCAGCCCGGGGCACGGAGGGCACGAGCAGTACTTC. It specifies CASSPGHGGHEQYF.

This chain links TRBV13 with TRBJ1-2, with 7 bases aligning to TRBD1. Germline CDR1 PRHDT, CDR2 FYEKMQ (reference sequence). The CDR3 totals 15 residues. Losses at the gene ends were 2 bases for V and 4 bases for J; bases not matched to a gene: 7. Here the CDR3 DNA reads TGTGCCAGCAGCTTAATGACAGGGAGTTTCTATGGCTACACCTTC. The encoded protein is CASSLMTGSFYGYTF.

V usage is TRBV7-8 and J usage is TRBJ1-2; a weak D match, TRBD1 (5 bases). This CDR3 contains 13 residues. From germline, CDR1 is SGHVS and CDR2 FQNEAQ. V was shortened by 5 bases and J by 6 bases, with 13 bases between the two germline ends. CDR3 in DNA: TGTGCCAGCAGCCCAGGGACGGCTGATGGCTACACCTTC. Protein: CASSPGTADGYTF. Complete variable domain (other parts from reference TRBV7-8 and TRBJ1-2): GAGVSQSPRYKVAKRGQDVALRCDPISGHVSLFWYQQALGQGPEFLTYFQNEAQLDKSGLPSDRFFAERPEGSVSTLKIQRTQQEDSAVYLCASSPGTADGYTFGSGTRLTVV.

This rearrangement joins TRBV10-1 to TRBJ1-2, with TRBD1 matching 8 bases. The junction had 6 bases not matched to a gene; V was cut back by 7 bases and J by 2 bases. This CDR3 spans 14 amino acids. Germline V gene lookup returns CDR1 WNHNN and CDR2 SYGVQD (reference sequence). The CDR3 DNA reads TGCGCCAGCACCTCAGACAGGGGCAACTATGGCTACACCTTC. Translated: CASTSDRGNYGYTF.

The chain combines TRBV9 with TRBJ1-2; no definite D call. V gave up 0 bases and J gave up 1 base, with 16 bases separating them. This CDR3 has 17 amino acids. CDR1 is SGDLS and CDR2 is YYNGEE in the germline V gene. CDR3 nucleotides: TGTGCCAGCAGCGTAGATCCTGCGAGAGCCTTTAACTATGGCTACACCTTC. Its protein product is CASSVDPARAFNYGYTF.

As regards this clone: Sequence at one end of the junction differs from germline and may be a read error. The rearrangement uses TRBV7-9 and TRBJ2-7; TRBD1 or TRBD2 may be the D gene (5 bases each). The CDR3 is 13 residues long. Germline V lookup: CDR1 SEHNR, CDR2 FQNEAQ (reference sequence). This CDR3 is CASSLGVLYAQYF. CDR3 in DNA: TGTGCCAGCAGCTTGGGGGTTCTCTACGCGCAGTACTTC.

This chain joins TRBV4-3 and TRBJ2-7; 7 nucleotides align to TRBD2. The CDR3 spans 14 residues. Germline CDR1 is LGHNA and CDR2 is YSLEER. V lost 4 bases and J lost 7; bases outside the gene matches: 10. The CDR3 region is CASSLTPGGREQYF. The CDR3 DNA follows: TGCGCCAGCAGCCTTACCCCCGGGGGGAGGGAGCAGTACTTC.

This clone has more than one count but fewer than ten. The chain links TRBV6-1 to TRBJ1-6, with D perhaps matching TRBD1 (5 bases). Germline loops: CDR1 MNHNS, CDR2 SASEGT. The germline V and J ends were trimmed by 1 base and 9 bases, with 13 bases remaining between them. This CDR3 spans 15 amino acids. The CDR3 protein is CASSEGGGSVSPLHF. The CDR3 nucleotides are TGTGCCAGCAGTGAAGGCGGGGGGTCGGTTTCACCCCTCCACTTT.